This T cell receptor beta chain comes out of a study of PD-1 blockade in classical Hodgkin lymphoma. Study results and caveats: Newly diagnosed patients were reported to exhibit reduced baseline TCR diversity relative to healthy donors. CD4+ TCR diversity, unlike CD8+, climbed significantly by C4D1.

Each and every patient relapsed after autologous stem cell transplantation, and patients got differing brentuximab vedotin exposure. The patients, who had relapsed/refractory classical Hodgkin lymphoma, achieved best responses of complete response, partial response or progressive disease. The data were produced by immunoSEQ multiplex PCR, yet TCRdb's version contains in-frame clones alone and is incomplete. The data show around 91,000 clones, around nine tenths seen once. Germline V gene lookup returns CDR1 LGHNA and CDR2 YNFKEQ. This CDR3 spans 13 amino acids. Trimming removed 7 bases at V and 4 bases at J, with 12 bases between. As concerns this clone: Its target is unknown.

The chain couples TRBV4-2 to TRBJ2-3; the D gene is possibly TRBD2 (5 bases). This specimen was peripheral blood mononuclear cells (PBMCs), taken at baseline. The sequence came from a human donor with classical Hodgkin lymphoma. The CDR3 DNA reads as TGTGCCAGCAAGAGGGAGAGGCCAGATACGCAGTATTTT. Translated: CASKRERPDTQYF.